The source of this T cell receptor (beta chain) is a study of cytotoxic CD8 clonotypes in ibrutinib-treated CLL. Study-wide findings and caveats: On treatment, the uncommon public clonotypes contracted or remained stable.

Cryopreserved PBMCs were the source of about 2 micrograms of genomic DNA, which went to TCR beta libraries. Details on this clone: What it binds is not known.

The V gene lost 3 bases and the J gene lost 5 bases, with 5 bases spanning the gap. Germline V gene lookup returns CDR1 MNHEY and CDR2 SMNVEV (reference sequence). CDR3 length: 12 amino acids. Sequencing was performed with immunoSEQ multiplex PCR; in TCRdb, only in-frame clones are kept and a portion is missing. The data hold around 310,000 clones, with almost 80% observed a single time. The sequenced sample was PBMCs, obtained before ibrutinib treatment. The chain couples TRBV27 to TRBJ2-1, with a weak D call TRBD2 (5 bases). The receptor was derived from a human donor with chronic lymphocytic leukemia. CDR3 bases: TGTGCCAGCAGTTTGACTAACAATGAGCAGTTCTTC. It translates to CASSLTNNEQFF.